This TCR beta chain came from a study of cytomegalovirus exposure and HLA in healthy donors. In the study overall: Among the 350 to 500 donors who were genotyped, approximately 84% fell in the genetic ancestry cluster that is associated with self-reported Caucasian donors. Study observations and caveats: Cytomegalovirus status was reportedly diagnosed by the classifier with high sensitivity and specificity. Other equally common chains were less clonally expanded than HLA-associated TCR beta chains, a later analysis showed. A later analysis appeared to link common viral pathogens to several of the most significant clusters.

Researchers ran the PCR with 60 Vbeta and 13 Jbeta primers. The protocol was immunoSEQ multiplex PCR, while the TCRdb copy is restricted to in-frame clones and leaves out a portion. This sample has some 62,000 clones, with over 75% found just once. CDR1 is MNHNY, CDR2 SVGAGI, per germline (reference sequence). V was pared by 5 bases and J by 4 bases, with 15 bases between. This CDR3 comprises 15 residues. Concerning this clone: Its antigen remains unidentified.

The J gene is TRBJ1-5, the V gene TRBV6-6; D unresolved. The source of this sequence is a young man in good health and CMV-seronegative. The sequenced sample consisted of PBMCs. The CDR3 DNA reads as TGTGCCAGCAGTCGGACTCCCGTCTTAAATCAGCCCCAGCATTTT. Translated, it gives CASSRTPVLNQPQHF.